This record concerns one T cell receptor (beta chain) sequence. With 5 bases removed from V and 0 bases from J, the gap between germline ends came to 10 bases. CDR3 length: 14 residues. Germline V gives CDR1 MNHEY, CDR2 SVGAGI. These data belong to a study of blood T cell repertoires in COVID-19. Enrolled through a virtual design, the participants were between roughly 18 and 100 years of age and came from about two dozen US areas. Participant-given clinical history determined each cohort assignment. As processed by the authors: Reference gene primer amplification in the assay estimated nucleated cell counts. The protocol was immunoSEQ multiplex PCR, while the TCRdb copy is restricted to in-frame clones and leaves out a portion. From that table come the V and J calls and clone size; the DNA was used to work out D and trimming. The table records about 280,000 clones, around nine tenths of them present only once.

The clonotype originates from a woman aged 60-75 years who had recovered from COVID-19. The gene calls are TRBV6-5 and TRBJ1-1; a possible D gene is TRBD1 (6 bases). What was sequenced was PBMCs or T cells enriched from blood (not recorded which). The DNA of the CDR3 is TGTGCCAGCAGTCCGGGACATATGAACACTGAAGCTTTCTTT. Its protein is CASSPGHMNTEAFF.